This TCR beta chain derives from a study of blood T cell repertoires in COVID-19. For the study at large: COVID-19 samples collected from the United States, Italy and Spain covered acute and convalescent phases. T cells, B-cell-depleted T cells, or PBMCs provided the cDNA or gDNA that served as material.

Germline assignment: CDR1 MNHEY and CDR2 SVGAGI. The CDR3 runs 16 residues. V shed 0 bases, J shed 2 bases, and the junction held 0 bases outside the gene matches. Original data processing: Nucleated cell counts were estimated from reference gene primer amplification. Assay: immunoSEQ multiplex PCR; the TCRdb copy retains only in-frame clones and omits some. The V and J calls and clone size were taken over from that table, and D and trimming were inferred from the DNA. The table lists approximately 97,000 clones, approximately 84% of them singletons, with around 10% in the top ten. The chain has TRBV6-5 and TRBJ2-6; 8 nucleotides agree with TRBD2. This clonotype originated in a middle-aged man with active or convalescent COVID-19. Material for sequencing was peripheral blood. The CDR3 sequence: CASSYSSGAGANVLTF. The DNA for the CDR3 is TGTGCCAGCAGTTACTCTAGCGGGGCTGGGGCCAACGTCCTGACTTTC.